This entry is about one TCR beta chain. Its antigen is not identified. This sample is part of a study of shared clonotypes between healthy human individuals. Turning to the study itself: Used for every donor were three CD4 naive, three CD4 memory, two CD8 naive and one CD8 memory plate. General study findings and limits: With a few donors compared, around 5.4% of naive CD4 clonotypes were shared.

Original data processing: With immunoSEQ giving junction-only sequences and no quality scores, filtering differed. Repertoires were generated with immunoSEQ multiplex PCR, while TCRdb's copy carries only in-frame clones and drops some. V and J calls plus clone size are reproduced from that table; the DNA served to infer D and trimming. The profile shows a few million clones, under 95% of them singletons. CDR1 is MNHEY and CDR2 is SMNVEV in the germline V gene (reference sequence). The CDR3 has 14 residues. The V gene end was trimmed by 2 bases and the J gene end by 5 bases; junction bases not matched to a gene: 2.

The source material was naive CD4+ T cells from PBMCs. Subset noted: CD45RA+ positively selected. V is TRBV27 and J is TRBJ2-2; the match to TRBD2 covers 7 bases. The sequence derives from a man aged 18 to 30 in good health. Some clones in this sample may be carry-over from other donors' samples. For the CDR3, the DNA is TGTGCCAGCAGTTTAAGCGGGGAGACCGGGGAGCTGTTTTTT. Its translation is CASSLSGETGELFF.